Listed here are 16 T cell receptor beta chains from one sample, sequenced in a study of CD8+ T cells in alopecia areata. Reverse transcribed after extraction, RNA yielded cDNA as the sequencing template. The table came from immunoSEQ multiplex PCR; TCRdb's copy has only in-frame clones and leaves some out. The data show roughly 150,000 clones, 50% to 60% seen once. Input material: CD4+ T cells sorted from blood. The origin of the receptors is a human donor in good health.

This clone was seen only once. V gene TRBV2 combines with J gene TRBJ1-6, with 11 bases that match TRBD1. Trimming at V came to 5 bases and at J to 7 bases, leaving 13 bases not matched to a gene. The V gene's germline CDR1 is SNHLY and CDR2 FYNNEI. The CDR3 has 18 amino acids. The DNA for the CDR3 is TGTGCCAGCAGTCTACATCGCTCGGGACAGGGGGTAAATTCACCCCTCCACTTT. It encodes CASSLHRSGQGVNSPLHF.

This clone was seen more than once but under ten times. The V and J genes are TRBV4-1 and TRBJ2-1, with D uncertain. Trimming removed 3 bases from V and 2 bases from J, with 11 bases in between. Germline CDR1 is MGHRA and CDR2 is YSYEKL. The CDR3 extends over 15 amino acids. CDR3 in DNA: TGCGCCAGCAGCCAGCCTCGGCTAGCCTACAATGAGCAGTTCTTC. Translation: CASSQPRLAYNEQFF.

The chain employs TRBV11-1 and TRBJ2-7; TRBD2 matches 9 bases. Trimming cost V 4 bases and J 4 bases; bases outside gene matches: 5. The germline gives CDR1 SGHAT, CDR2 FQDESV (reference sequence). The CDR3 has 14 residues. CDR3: CASSYSGSGYEQYF. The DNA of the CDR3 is TGTGCCAGCAGCTATAGCGGGAGCGGATACGAGCAGTACTTC.

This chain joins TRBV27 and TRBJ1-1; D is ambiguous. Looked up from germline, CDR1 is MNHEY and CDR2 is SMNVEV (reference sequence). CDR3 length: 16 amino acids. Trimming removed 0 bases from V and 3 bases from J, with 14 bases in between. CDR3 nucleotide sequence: TGTGCCAGCAGTTTATCGATCTTCGGACGGGACACTGAAGCTTTCTTT. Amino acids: CASSLSIFGRDTEAFF.

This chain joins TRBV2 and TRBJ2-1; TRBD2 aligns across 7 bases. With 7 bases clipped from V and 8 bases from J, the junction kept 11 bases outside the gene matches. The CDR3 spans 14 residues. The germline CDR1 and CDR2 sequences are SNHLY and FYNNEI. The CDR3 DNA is TGTGCCAGCACTGGGAGGCGGGAGCATGATGAGCAGTTCTTC. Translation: CASTGRREHDEQFF.

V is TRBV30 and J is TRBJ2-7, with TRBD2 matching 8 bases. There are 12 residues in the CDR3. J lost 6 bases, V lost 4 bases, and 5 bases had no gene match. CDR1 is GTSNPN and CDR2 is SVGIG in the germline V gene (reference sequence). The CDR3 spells CAWNPSGSEQYF. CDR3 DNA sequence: TGTGCCTGGAATCCAAGCGGGAGCGAGCAGTACTTC.

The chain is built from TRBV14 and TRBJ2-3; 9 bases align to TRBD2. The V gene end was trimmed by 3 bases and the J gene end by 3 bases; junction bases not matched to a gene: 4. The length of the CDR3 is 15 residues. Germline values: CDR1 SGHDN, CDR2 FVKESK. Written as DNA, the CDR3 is TGTGCCAGCAGCCACAGACTAGCGGTAACAGATACGCAGTATTTT. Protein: CASSHRLAVTDTQYF. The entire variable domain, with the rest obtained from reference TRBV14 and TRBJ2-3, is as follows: EAGVTQFPSHSVIEKGQTVTLRCDPISGHDNLYWYRRVMGKEIKFLLHFVKESKQDESGMPNNRFLAERTGGTYSTLKVQPAELEDSGVYFCASSHRLAVTDTQYFGPGTRLTVL.

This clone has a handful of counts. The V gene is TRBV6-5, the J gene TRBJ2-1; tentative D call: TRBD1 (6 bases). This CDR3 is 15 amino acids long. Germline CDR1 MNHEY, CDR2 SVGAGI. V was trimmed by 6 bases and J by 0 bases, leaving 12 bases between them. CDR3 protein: CASRLQGSSYNEQFF. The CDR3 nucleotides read TGTGCCAGCAGACTCCAGGGGAGCTCCTACAATGAGCAGTTCTTC.

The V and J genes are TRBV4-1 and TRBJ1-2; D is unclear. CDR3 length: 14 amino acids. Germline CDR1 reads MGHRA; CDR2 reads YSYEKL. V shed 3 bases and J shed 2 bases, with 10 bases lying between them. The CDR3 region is CASSHPLENYGYTF. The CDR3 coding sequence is TGCGCCAGCAGCCACCCCCTGGAGAACTATGGCTACACCTTC.

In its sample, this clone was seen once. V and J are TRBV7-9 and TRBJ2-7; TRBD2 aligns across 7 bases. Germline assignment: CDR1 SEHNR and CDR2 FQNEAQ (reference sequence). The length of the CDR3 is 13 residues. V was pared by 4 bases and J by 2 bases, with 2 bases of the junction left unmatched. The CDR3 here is CASSSGTTYEQYF. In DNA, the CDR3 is TGTGCCAGCAGCTCTGGGACTACCTACGAGCAGTACTTC.

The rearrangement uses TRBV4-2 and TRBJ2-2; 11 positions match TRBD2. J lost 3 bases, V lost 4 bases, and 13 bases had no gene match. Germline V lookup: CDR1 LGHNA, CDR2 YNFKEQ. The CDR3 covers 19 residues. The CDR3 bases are TGTGCCAGCAGCCGTGTACTAGTACTAGCGGGAGTATACACCGGGGAGCTGTTTTTT. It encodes CASSRVLVLAGVYTGELFF.

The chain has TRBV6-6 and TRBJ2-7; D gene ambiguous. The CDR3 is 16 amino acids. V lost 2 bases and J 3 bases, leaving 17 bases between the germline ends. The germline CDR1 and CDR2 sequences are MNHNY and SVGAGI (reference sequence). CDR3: CASSYSPPTPVYEQYF. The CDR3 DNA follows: TGTGCCAGCAGTTACAGCCCCCCTACCCCCGTCTACGAGCAGTACTTC.

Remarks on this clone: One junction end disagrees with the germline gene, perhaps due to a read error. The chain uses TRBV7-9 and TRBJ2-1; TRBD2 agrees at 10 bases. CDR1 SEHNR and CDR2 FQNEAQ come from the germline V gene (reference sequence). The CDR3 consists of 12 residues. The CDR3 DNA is TGTGCCAGCAGCCGCCCGGGACTAGCGTGCGTCTTC. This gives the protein CASSRPGLACVF.

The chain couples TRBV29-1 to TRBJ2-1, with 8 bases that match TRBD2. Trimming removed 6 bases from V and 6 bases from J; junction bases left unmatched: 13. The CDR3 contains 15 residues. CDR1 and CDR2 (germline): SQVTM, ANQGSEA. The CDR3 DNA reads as TGCAGCGTCCGATTTGGACAGAGCGGGGGCAATGAGCAGTTCTTC. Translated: CSVRFGQSGGNEQFF.

For the CDR3, the DNA is TGTGCCAGCAGCCAAGATCGCAGGAGTGGCACATATGGCTACACCTTC. Its translation is CASSQDRRSGTYGYTF. The J gene is TRBJ1-2, the V gene TRBV4-2; D call uncertain. This CDR3 has 16 residues. Germline CDR1 reads LGHNA; CDR2 reads YNFKEQ. The V gene lost 0 bases and the J gene lost 5 bases, with 16 bases spanning the gap.

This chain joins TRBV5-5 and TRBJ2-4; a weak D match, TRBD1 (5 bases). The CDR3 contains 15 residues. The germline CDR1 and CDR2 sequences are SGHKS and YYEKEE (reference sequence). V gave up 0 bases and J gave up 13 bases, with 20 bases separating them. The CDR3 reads CASSLERSGRASQYF. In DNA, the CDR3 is TGTGCCAGCAGCTTGGAGAGGTCGGGCAGGGCCTCGCAGTACTTC.